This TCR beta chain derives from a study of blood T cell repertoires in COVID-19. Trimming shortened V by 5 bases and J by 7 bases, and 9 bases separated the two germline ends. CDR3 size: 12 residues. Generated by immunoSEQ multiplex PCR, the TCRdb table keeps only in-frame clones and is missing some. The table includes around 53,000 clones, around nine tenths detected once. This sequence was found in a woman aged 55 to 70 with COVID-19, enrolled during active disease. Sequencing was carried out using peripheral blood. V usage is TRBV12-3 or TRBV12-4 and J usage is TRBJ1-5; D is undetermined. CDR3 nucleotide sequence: TGTGCCAGCAGTACACCAGGACAGCCCCAGCATTTT. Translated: CASSTPGQPQHF.